Listed here are 13 T cell receptor beta chains from one sample, sequenced in a study of CD8+ T cells in alopecia areata. Following extraction, RNA underwent reverse transcription to cDNA, which served as the sequencing template. Assay: immunoSEQ multiplex PCR; the TCRdb copy retains only in-frame clones and omits some. In the table there are more than 200,000 clones, roughly two thirds of which are singletons. The sample consisted of CD4+ T cells sorted from blood, taken at week 0. The source is a human donor with alopecia areata.

This clone has a handful of counts. This chain joins TRBV29-1 and TRBJ2-7, with 7 bases matching TRBD1. The CDR3 is 14 residues long. After removal of 5 bases from V and 2 bases from J, the junction contained 9 bases not matched to a gene. Germline CDR1 SQVTM, CDR2 ANQGSEA. The chain's CDR3 is CSVTSGQWPYEQYF. The CDR3, as DNA: TGCAGCGTTACCTCGGGACAGTGGCCCTACGAGCAGTACTTC.

The chain combines TRBV7-2 with TRBJ2-7, with TRBD2 matching over 11 bases. CDR3 length: 16 amino acids. V shed 4 bases and J 2 bases; nucleotides not matched to a gene: 7. The V gene's germline CDR1 is SGHTA and CDR2 FQGNSA. For the CDR3, the DNA is TGTGCCAGCAGCTCCTATAGCGGGGGGGCCGCCTACGAGCAGTACTTC. Its protein is CASSSYSGGAAYEQYF. Looking up the rest from reference TRBV7-2 and TRBJ2-7 gives the full variable domain: GAGVSQSPSNKVTEKGKDVELRCDPISGHTALYWYRQSLGQGLEFLIYFQGNSAPDKSGLPSDRFSAERTGGSVSTLTIQRTQQEDSAVYLCASSSYSGGAAYEQYFGPGTRLTVT.

The chain employs TRBV2 and TRBJ2-2; D uncertain. Germline loops: CDR1 SNHLY, CDR2 FYNNEI. V lost 0 bases and J 5 bases, leaving 7 bases between the germline ends. This CDR3 has 14 amino acids. The CDR3 protein is CASSEALRTGELFF. The CDR3 bases are TGTGCCAGCAGTGAAGCGCTGAGGACCGGGGAGCTGTTTTTT.

The genes are TRBV25-1 and TRBJ1-6; D call uncertain. Looked up from germline, CDR1 is MGHDK and CDR2 is SYGVNS. The V gene lost 2 bases and the J gene lost 6 bases, with 2 bases spanning the gap. The CDR3 has 12 amino acids. The chain's CDR3 is CASSELNSPLHF. Here the CDR3 DNA reads TGTGCCAGCAGTGAACTTAATTCACCCCTCCACTTT.

The chain combines TRBV30 with TRBJ2-5, with a weak D call TRBD2 (5 bases). The V gene's germline CDR1 is GTSNPN and CDR2 SVGIG (reference sequence). V was shortened by 2 bases and J by 7 bases, with 17 bases between the two germline ends. The CDR3 totals 14 residues. The DNA for the CDR3 is TGTGCCTGGAGTCCCCTGACTACCGCGGGGACCCAGTACTTC. As protein: CAWSPLTTAGTQYF.

The genes are TRBV13 and TRBJ2-7, with D hard to call. Trimming took 3 bases from V and 5 from J, leaving 5 bases between them. Germline V gene sequence: CDR1 PRHDT, CDR2 FYEKMQ (reference sequence). The CDR3 is 11 amino acids. The CDR3 here is CASSFDNEQYF. The CDR3 region has the DNA TGTGCCAGCAGCTTTGACAACGAGCAGTACTTC.

The rearrangement uses TRBV6-5 and TRBJ2-7; a weak D match, TRBD1 (6 bases). Germline assignment: CDR1 MNHEY and CDR2 SVGAGI. V shed 0 bases and J shed 7 bases, with 10 bases lying between them. CDR3 length: 13 residues. The CDR3 nucleotides read TGTGCCAGCAGTTACTCGAGCCAGGGGGAGCAGTACTTC. This encodes CASSYSSQGEQYF.

V and J are TRBV30 and TRBJ2-2; D is undetermined. Germline V gene sequence: CDR1 GTSNPN, CDR2 SVGIG (reference sequence). The CDR3 is 13 residues long. With 0 bases removed from V and 5 bases from J, the gap between germline ends came to 7 bases. In DNA, the CDR3 is TGTGCCTGGAGTGTACGGAGTACCGGGGAGCTGTTTTTT. Its protein product is CAWSVRSTGELFF.

This chain links TRBV30 with TRBJ2-7; D unclear. Germline V gene data show CDR1 as GTSNPN and CDR2 as SVGIG (reference sequence). This CDR3 has 15 amino acids. V dropped 1 base and J dropped 0 bases, with 13 bases sitting between them. CDR3 coding DNA: TGTGCCTGGAGTGATCGGTCCCTGAGCTCCTACGAGCAGTACTTC. Amino acids: CAWSDRSLSSYEQYF.

V gene TRBV27 combines with J gene TRBJ2-5, with D unresolved. Trimming stripped 4 bases from V and 0 bases from J, with 9 bases between. Germline lookup yields CDR1 MNHEY and CDR2 SMNVEV (reference sequence). This CDR3 spans 14 amino acids. CDR3: CASSSFGYQETQYF. DNA for the CDR3: TGTGCCAGCAGTTCATTCGGTTACCAAGAGACCCAGTACTTC.

This clone was counted between two and nine times. The chain recombines TRBV19 with TRBJ2-7, with D unresolved. There are 12 residues in the CDR3. Germline V CDR1 and CDR2: LNHDA, SQIVND (reference sequence). V shed 6 bases and J shed 5 bases, with 11 bases lying between them. The CDR3 DNA reads TGTGCCAGTAGCCGACGGCGCGACGAGCAGTACTTC. It translates to CASSRRRDEQYF.

This chain links TRBV4-3 with TRBJ2-3; D is ambiguous. V was clipped by 0 bases and J by 4 bases, with 8 bases between them. The CDR3 loop spans 14 amino acids. Germline values: CDR1 LGHNA, CDR2 YSLEER. CDR3: CASSQELPSDTQYF. DNA for the CDR3: TGCGCCAGCAGCCAAGAACTACCTTCAGATACGCAGTATTTT.

V gene TRBV6-5 combines with J gene TRBJ1-2; D is ambiguous. V was cut by 6 bases and J by 2 bases, with 13 bases left in between. Germline CDR1 is MNHEY and CDR2 is SVGAGI. CDR3 length equals 14 residues. CDR3 sequence (DNA): TGTGCCAGCAGGGGTAACCCCATGAACTATGGCTACACCTTC. This codes for CASRGNPMNYGYTF.